This T cell receptor beta chain was profiled in a study of graft-versus-host responses after intestinal transplantation. The CDR3 contains 14 residues. Trimming removed 3 bases from V and 0 bases from J, with 6 bases in between. CDR1 LNHNV and CDR2 YYDKDF come from the germline V gene (reference sequence). Profiled with immunoSEQ multiplex PCR; TCRdb holds only in-frame clones, not every one. The table shows around 29,000 clones, with 90% to 95% occurring only once. This chain uses TRBV15 with TRBJ1-5; D is ambiguous. The sequence derives from a human patient who received an intestinal transplant, so some T cells may come from the graft donor. Sequences were derived from PBMCs, sampled 66 days after intestinal transplant. The CDR3 spells CATSSQNSNQPQHF. The CDR3 DNA is TGTGCCACCAGCAGCCAAAATAGCAATCAGCCCCAGCATTTT.